These 4 T cell receptor beta chains originate from one sample sequenced in a study of T-cell reconstitution after alpha-beta-depleted transplantation in children. TCRbeta library construction was performed incorporating unique molecular identifiers. TCRdb processed the PCR reads anew with MiXCR; each CDR3 protein has one entry. The sample carries more than 200,000 distinct CDR3 sequences, roughly 25% recorded once. The sequencing here drew on PBMCs, mostly from graft donor cells, taken 360 days after TCRalphabeta/CD19-depleted stem cell transplant. The receptors were gathered from a female patient aged 2-10 years who had a stem cell transplant for congenital amegakaryocytic thrombocytopenia, so the T cells may come from the graft donor.

The V call is TRBV12-3 or TRBV12-4, the J call TRBJ2-6; 12 bases are shared with TRBD2. The CDR3 consists of 18 residues. V dropped 5 bases and J dropped 3; count of bases not matched to a gene: 8. The CDR3 is CASSRRGLAGSGANVLTF. The CDR3 nucleotides are TGTGCCAGCAGTCGCCGTGGACTAGCGGGAAGTGGGGCCAACGTCCTGACTTTC.

A single count supports this clonotype. This sequence joins TRBV18 and TRBJ2-5; D is uncertain. Between the trimmed V and J ends, which lost 6 bases and 4 bases, there was a span of 12 bases. Germline V CDR1 and CDR2: KGHSH, LQKENI. The CDR3 is 13 amino acids. The CDR3 spells CASSPQSVETQYF. CDR3 sequence (DNA): TGTGCCAGCTCGCCGCAGTCTGTAGAGACCCAGTACTTC.

This chain connects TRBV6-1 to TRBJ2-3; tentatively, D is TRBD2 (6 bases). Germline V gives CDR1 MNHNS, CDR2 SASEGT. The CDR3 loop spans 15 amino acids. V was pared by 6 bases and J by 4 bases, with 17 bases between. In nucleotides, the CDR3 is TGTGCCAGCAGGCCGCGGGCTAGCGTTCCAGATACGCAGTATTTT. Translating it yields CASRPRASVPDTQYF.

The chain uses TRBV20-1 and TRBJ2-7, with D perhaps TRBD1 (6 bases). Germline values: CDR1 DFQATT, CDR2 SNEGSKA (reference sequence). The CDR3 sequence is 13 residues long. Trimming took off 6 bases at V and 0 bases at J, with 12 bases between the two ends. CDR3 protein: CSAGTNPSYEQYF. CDR3 bases: TGCAGTGCGGGGACAAATCCCTCCTACGAGCAGTACTTC.